This TCR beta chain appears in the sequencing data of a study of radiotherapy plus CTLA-4 blockade in lung cancer. Data came from immunoSEQ multiplex PCR; TCRdb stores just in-frame clones and leaves some out. This sample yields more than 40,000 clones, of which 88% are seen a single time; 6% to 8% belongs to the top ten. In germline, CDR1 is LGHNA, CDR2 YNFKEQ. After removal of 1 base from V and 1 base from J, the junction contained 9 bases not matched to a gene. The CDR3 extends over 18 amino acids. V is TRBV4-2 and J is TRBJ2-1; 8 bases fit TRBD2. This sequence originates from a human donor with non-small cell lung cancer whose response to radiotherapy plus ipilimumab could not be evaluated. The material was peripheral blood, obtained from a patient treated with radiotherapy plus ipilimumab. CDR3 in DNA: TGTGCCAGCAGCCAAGGAACTAGCGGAAAACTATCCTACAATGAGCAGTTCTTC. Its protein product is CASSQGTSGKLSYNEQFF.